Given below is one TCR beta chain in context. Its target antigen remains unknown. The input lacks base qualities; no much larger clone sits a single base away. The library came from 5' RACE. The instrument was an Illumina MiSeq. TCRdb reran the public reads through fastp at Q25 and MiXCR, keeping productive beta chains. Rows are combined by CDR3 protein, so each entry shows the most common genes and DNA. Across this sample there are tens of thousands of distinct CDR3 sequences, with 15% to 20% seen only once. Approximately 1.5% of the sample is in the top ten clones. The entry originates in a study of HIV-infected patients and healthy controls (dated by TCRdb to between 2014 and 2016). The germline V gene encodes CDR1 MNHNS and CDR2 SASEGT. The CDR3 numbers 15 residues from cysteine through phenylalanine. Left in the record is the CDR3 DNA by itself, 45 bases read in frame from the first base. A distance of 17 bases separates the germline ends of V and J, which lose 5 bases and 3 bases respectively.

This TCR derives from a human donor in good health. The sample was CD4+ T cells from blood. Recombination joined TRBV6-1 with TRBJ2-7; TRBD2 could be the D gene, as 5 bases match. The sequence in DNA is TGTGCCAGCAGTCTCCGGACTGTCCCCGACTACGAGCAGTACTTC. It specifies CASSLRTVPDYEQYF.